Described below is a single T cell receptor beta chain sequence and its context. No antigen is known for it. The method was immunoSEQ multiplex PCR; TCRdb's version includes in-frame clones alone and lacks a portion of them. The sample lists tens of thousands of clones, around 88% occurring once. Trimming shortened V by 4 bases and J by 11 bases, and 9 bases separated the two germline ends. CDR3 length equals 11 residues. Germline V CDR1 and CDR2: SNHLY, FYNNEI. Second-dose groups at about 4 or about 12 weeks were pooled. The data derive from a study of T cell responses to AZD1222 COVID-19 vaccine. Whole-study results and caveats: Spike-specific TCR breadth and depth grew following two AZD1222 doses. Regions 160-218 and 743-854 held dominance among vaccine-associated CD4 TCRs, which spanned spike.

Source: peripheral blood, taken 28 days after the second AZD1222 dose. The receptor was isolated from an adult who received the AZD1222 COVID-19 vaccine. The gene calls are TRBV2 and TRBJ1-5; D gene uncertain. DNA of the CDR3: TGTGCCAGCAGTGTATGGGGAGCCCAGCATTTT. It yields the protein CASSVWGAQHF. The full variable domain, rest sourced from reference TRBV2 and TRBJ1-5, is EPEVTQTPSHQVTQMGQEVILRCVPISNHLYFYWYRQILGQKVEFLVSFYNNEISEKSEIFDDQFSVERPDGSNFTLKIRSTKLEDSAMYFCASSVWGAQHFGDGTRLSIL.